The source of this TCR beta chain is a study of neoadjuvant nivolumab and ipilimumab in lung cancer (dated by TCRdb to 2019 to 2021). About the full investigation: Nivolumab was given at 3 mg/kg intravenously on days 1, 15 and 29, and the combination arm added ipilimumab 1 mg/kg on day 1 only. The major pathologic response (MPR) rate in the intention-to-treat population in each study arm was designated as the primary trial endpoint. The trial treated approximately 46 patients with operable NSCLC: some 23 were randomized to nivolumab monotherapy and around 20 to nivolumab plus ipilimumab. The study compared TCR repertoires in pretherapy (baseline) peripheral blood with TCR repertoires in tumors resected at surgery following neoadjuvant immune checkpoint blockade. Seven patients had matched pretherapy and resected tumor pairs analyzed, with four treated with nivolumab and three with nivolumab plus ipilimumab.

V lost 2 bases and J lost 8 bases; the stretch between them is 13 bases long. Spanning cysteine to phenylalanine, the CDR3 consists of 14 amino acids. Left in the record is the CDR3 DNA by itself, 42 bases read in frame from the first base. The germline V gene encodes CDR1 KGHSH and CDR2 LQKENI. This clone has just one count. The antigen it recognizes is unknown. Base qualities were left out, and no much larger clone turns up one base away. Preparation of the library involved the immunoSEQ multiplex PCR assay. On the study's bioinformatics: Richness and clonality were used to summarize the repertoires, and clones that significantly expanded or contracted between pre- and post-therapy samples were identified. Drawn from immuneACCESS, this table holds only the in-frame rearrangements with V and J called that TCRdb kept. Clones are partly lost; checked studies trace under half to an unresolved V gene and leave the rest unexplained. From that table come the V and J calls and clone size; the DNA was used to work out D and trimming. Recorded for this sample are some 25,000 clones; approximately 78% of them occurred a single time. The ten biggest clones cover approximately 8.4% of the sample.

What the study reported, not specific to this receptor: Pretherapy blood TCR richness correlated positively with richness in tumors resected after neoadjuvant therapy (Spearman R of about 0.81). From pretherapy to surgery, tumor T-cell richness and clonality went up in three of three dual-therapy tumors, versus only two of four nivolumab-treated tumors. Resected tumors had greater TCR richness and clonality than tumor-adjacent uninvolved lung, and increases were observed in more dual-therapy-treated tumors. A small number of samples underwent TCR sequencing. No significant correlation was found between TCR clonality and pathologic tumor regression, and only one major-pathologic-response sample was available for the clonality analysis.

According to the study, the label for this sample's time point signals: at surgical resection after neoadjuvant nivolumab +/- ipilimumab. Samples came from the phase 2 randomized NEOSTAR trial, which tested neoadjuvant nivolumab or nivolumab plus ipilimumab followed by surgery in operable NSCLC. The sequences come from tumor tissue, collected after neoadjuvant nivolumab, alone or with ipilimumab, at or shortly before surgery. Recombination connected TRBV18 to TRBJ1-3, with no confidently assigned D gene. The sequence was obtained from an adult with non-small cell lung cancer. The bases read TGTGCCAGCTCACCAACCTCTGGCCGAGACACCATATATTTT. The encoded protein is CASSPTSGRDTIYF. The reference TRBV18 and TRBJ1-3 proteins fill in what lies around the CDR3, so the full variable domain reads NAGVMQNPRHLVRRRGQEARLRCSPMKGHSHVYWYRQLPEEGLKFMVYLQKENIIDESGMPKERFSAEFPKEGPSILRIQQVVRGDSAAYFCASSPTSGRDTIYFGEGSWLTVV.